This passage covers 25 T cell receptor beta chains from one sample sequenced in a study of T cells in Graves' hyperthyroidism and ophthalmopathy. The TCR beta CDR3 regions underwent amplification using RNA transcripts as the source. The HTBI primer set drove a first-round RT-PCR of the TCR CDR3. TCRdb analysed the multiplex PCR reads with MiXCR anew, one entry per CDR3 protein. The sample lists about 200,000 distinct CDR3 sequences, about 15% seen once, with roughly 49% in the top ten. The source material was blood. The receptor set was obtained from a woman aged 45-59 years with Graves' hyperthyroidism.

This clonotype was found many times. The J gene is TRBJ2-3, the V gene TRBV6-5; 8 nucleotides line up with TRBD2. The V gene end was trimmed by 0 bases and the J gene end by 2 bases; junction bases not matched to a gene: 4. Germline V gives CDR1 MNHEY, CDR2 SVGAGI. The CDR3 has 16 residues. This CDR3 reads CASSYSTAGATDTQYF. The CDR3 DNA follows: TGTGCCAGCAGTTACTCGACAGCGGGAGCCACAGATACGCAGTATTTT.

There are a few counts of this clonotype. The V call is TRBV7-2, the J call TRBJ2-3, with D uncertain. V shed 1 base and J shed 5 bases, with 7 bases lying between them. The CDR3 contains 13 residues. The germline V gene has CDR1 SGHTA and CDR2 FQGNSA. The CDR3 loop reads CASSLGVQDTQYF. As DNA, the CDR3 is TGTGCCAGCAGCTTAGGGGTCCAAGATACGCAGTATTTT.

The sample holds a few counts of this clonotype. The CDR3 nucleotides read TGTGCGAGCTTTAGGGCTAGCGGGAGTTATGAGCAGTTCTTC. This translates into CASFRASGSYEQFF. The chain links TRBV7-9 to TRBJ2-1; 10 bases match TRBD2. From germline, CDR1 is SEHNR and CDR2 FQNEAQ (reference sequence). The length of the CDR3 is 14 residues.

At least ten counts were recorded for this clonotype. The genes are TRBV12-3 or TRBV12-4 and TRBJ1-5, with 9 bases fitting TRBD1. This CDR3 contains 14 residues. The ends lost 6 bases at V and 3 bases at J; junction bases unmatched: 3. CDR3 sequence: CASSGTGNNQPQHF. Written as DNA, the CDR3 is TGTGCCAGCAGCGGGACAGGGAACAATCAGCCCCAGCATTTT.

The chain uses TRBV30 and TRBJ2-1, with TRBD1 matching 7 bases. The CDR3 consists of 14 residues. J was trimmed by 2 bases and V by 3 bases; bases with no gene match: 4. Per germline, CDR1 GTSNPN and CDR2 SVGIG (reference sequence). For the CDR3, the DNA is TGTGCCTGGAGGAGACAGGGTACCTACAATGAGCAGTTCTTC. Protein sequence: CAWRRQGTYNEQFF.

This clonotype was counted at least ten times. CDR3 DNA: TGTGCCAGCAGCCGAGGAGGGCTGGGAGAGACCCAGTACTTC. This codes for CASSRGGLGETQYF. The chain carries TRBV27 and TRBJ2-5, with D tentatively TRBD2 (6 bases). V lost 6 bases to trimming and J lost 4 bases, with 15 bases between them. This CDR3 has 14 amino acids. Germline assignment: CDR1 MNHEY and CDR2 SMNVEV (reference sequence).

This chain joins TRBV20-1 and TRBJ1-1, with D hard to call. From germline, CDR1 is DFQATT and CDR2 SNEGSKA (reference sequence). Trimming left V 3 bases short and J 7 bases short, with 9 bases between. The CDR3 extends over 11 amino acids. The CDR3 coding sequence is TGCAGTGCTAGGGAGTTAGTTGAAGCTTTCTTT. Translated, it gives CSARELVEAFF.

This clonotype was observed a few times. The CDR3 coding sequence is TGCAGCGTTCAGGAGGGGCACTACGAGCAGTACTTC. Its translation is CSVQEGHYEQYF. This chain links TRBV29-1 with TRBJ2-7; a weak D match, TRBD2 (6 bases). Trimming shortened V by 5 bases and J by 3 bases, and 11 bases separated the two germline ends. In germline, CDR1 is SQVTM, CDR2 ANQGSEA. The CDR3 extends over 12 amino acids.

This clonotype has only a few counts. The chain carries TRBV30 and TRBJ1-4, with D perhaps matching TRBD1 (5 bases). Trimming took off 5 bases at V and 8 bases at J, with 12 bases between the two ends. Germline V gene data show CDR1 as GTSNPN and CDR2 as SVGIG (reference sequence). The CDR3 spans 12 residues. CDR3 residues: CAWQGLAEKLFF. As DNA, the CDR3 is TGTGCCTGGCAGGGTTTGGCCGAAAAACTGTTTTTT.

This clonotype came up many times. The chain carries TRBV3-1 and TRBJ2-7; tentatively, D is TRBD1 (6 bases). Deletions cut 4 bases from V and 6 bases from J, with 16 bases between. The CDR3 has 14 residues. Germline V gene data show CDR1 as LGHDT and CDR2 as YNNKEL (reference sequence). The CDR3 sequence: CASSPTGFRREQYF. The CDR3 DNA reads as TGTGCCAGCAGCCCGACAGGATTTCGACGCGAGCAGTACTTC.

This clonotype was seen repeatedly, ten times or more. The junction shows a germline mismatch at one end, possibly a read error. The chain uses TRBV20-1 and TRBJ1-1; TRBD1 matches at 7 bases. Germline V gene data show CDR1 as DFQATT and CDR2 as SNEGSKA (reference sequence). This CDR3 is 13 amino acids long. The CDR3 nucleotides read TGCAGTGCAAAAGAGACAGGGTGGACTGAAGTTTTCTTT. This translates into CSAKETGWTEVFF.

This clonotype was found many times. The J gene is TRBJ2-7, the V gene TRBV6-1, with TRBD1 as a possible D gene (5 bases). Trimming took 5 bases from V and 0 from J, leaving 14 bases between them. This CDR3 spans 15 amino acids. Germline V lookup: CDR1 MNHNS, CDR2 SASEGT. DNA for the CDR3: TGTGCCAGCAGTAAAGGTGGGGCGGTCTCCTACGAGCAGTACTTC. Its protein product is CASSKGGAVSYEQYF.

The chain combines TRBV3-1 with TRBJ1-6; weak D call: TRBD1 (5 bases). The V and J ends lost 1 base and 7 bases respectively, with 14 bases between them. The germline gives CDR1 LGHDT, CDR2 YNNKEL (reference sequence). This CDR3 comprises 16 residues. The CDR3 bases are TGTGCCAGCAGCCAAGGATCCGGGGCAAAAAATTCACCCCTCCACTTT. This translates into CASSQGSGAKNSPLHF.

The rearrangement joins TRBV9 to TRBJ1-6; D is unclear. Trimming pared 0 bases from V and 8 bases from J, leaving 6 bases between. The germline V gene encodes CDR1 SGDLS and CDR2 YYNGEE. The CDR3 has 13 amino acids. The DNA for the CDR3 is TGTGCCAGCAGCGTAGTCGGAGATTCACCCCTCCACTTT. Its translation: CASSVVGDSPLHF.

This chain uses TRBV10-3 with TRBJ2-1, with TRBD2 matching over 9 bases. The CDR3 runs 16 residues. In germline, CDR1 is ENHRY, CDR2 SYGVKD. Trimming at V came to 5 bases and at J to 0 bases, leaving 5 bases not matched to a gene. The CDR3 protein is CAISSYSGSSYNEQFF. CDR3 nucleotides: TGTGCCATCAGTTCCTATAGCGGGAGCTCCTACAATGAGCAGTTCTTC.

This clonotype has ten or more counts. This rearrangement joins TRBV11-3 to TRBJ2-1; no definite D call. The CDR3 is 13 residues long. The V gene's germline CDR1 is SGHNT and CDR2 YENEEA. V lost 5 bases and J lost 10, with 15 bases in between. The CDR3 loop is CASSPNRWREQFF. Written as DNA, the CDR3 is TGTGCCAGCAGCCCTAATCGCTGGCGGGAGCAGTTCTTC.

The chain recombines TRBV20-1 with TRBJ2-2; 9 positions agree with TRBD1. The V segment lost 6 bases and the J segment 2 bases; nucleotides outside the gene matches: 7. The CDR3 is made up of 15 amino acids. Germline V lookup: CDR1 DFQATT, CDR2 SNEGSKA (reference sequence). This CDR3 is CSAKRQGGNTGELFF. DNA for the CDR3: TGCAGTGCAAAGAGACAGGGGGGAAACACCGGGGAGCTGTTTTTT.

In this sample, this clonotype turned up many times. CDR3 region: CASSHLTTGGDTQYF. The CDR3 DNA is TGTGCCAGCAGCCATCTAACGACAGGAGGAGATACGCAGTATTTT. The V gene is TRBV3-1, the J gene TRBJ2-3; possibly TRBD1 for D (6 bases). Germline-derived CDR1 and CDR2 are LGHDT and YNNKEL (reference sequence). The CDR3 loop spans 15 amino acids. V was pared by 3 bases and J by 5 bases, with 15 bases between.

V and J are TRBV27 and TRBJ2-1; TRBD2 matches 7 bases. Germline trimming cut 6 bases from V and 2 bases from J; bases unmatched to any gene: 4. This CDR3 is 14 amino acids long. Germline assignment: CDR1 MNHEY and CDR2 SMNVEV (reference sequence). The CDR3 here is CASSERGTYNEQFF. DNA for the CDR3: TGTGCCAGCAGCGAGCGGGGCACCTACAATGAGCAGTTCTTC.

This clonotype was observed many times. This chain links TRBV7-9 with TRBJ2-7; TRBD1 agrees at 9 bases. Germline lookup yields CDR1 SEHNR and CDR2 FQNEAQ (reference sequence). J was trimmed by 2 bases and V by 3 bases; bases with no gene match: 5. The CDR3 runs to 15 residues. CDR3 coding DNA: TGTGCCAGCAGCTTGGGGGACAGGGCGACCTACGAGCAGTACTTC. Translating gives CASSLGDRATYEQYF.

A few counts support this clonotype. The rearrangement joins TRBV6-1 to TRBJ1-3; weak D call: TRBD1 (6 bases). The CDR3 loop spans 15 amino acids. V lost 6 bases and J 3 bases, leaving 15 bases between the germline ends. Germline V gives CDR1 MNHNS, CDR2 SASEGT. The CDR3 spells CASSVSGGGGNTIYF. Here the CDR3 DNA reads TGTGCCAGCAGCGTGTCTGGGGGCGGTGGAAACACCATATATTTT.

The chain is built from TRBV5-1 and TRBJ2-1, with D perhaps assigned TRBD1 or TRBD2 (5 bases each). TRBJ2-7 matches the DNA end more closely, so the J call is doubtful. Germline lookup yields CDR1 SGHRS and CDR2 YFSETQ. The CDR3 has 18 amino acids. In nucleotides, the CDR3 is TGCGCCAGCAGCTTGGACGAAAAGACAGAGGGCCCCTACAATGAGCAGTACTTC. This codes for CASSLDEKTEGPYNEQYF.

This clonotype has ten or more counts. The chain links TRBV13 to TRBJ1-5, with D possibly being TRBD1 (5 bases). This CDR3 contains 16 residues. CDR1 is PRHDT, CDR2 FYEKMQ, per germline (reference sequence). V lost 0 bases and J lost 0, with 9 bases in between. CDR3 DNA: TGTGCCAGCAGCTTAGGCCGGGGGGATAGCAATCAGCCCCAGCATTTT. Translation: CASSLGRGDSNQPQHF.

This clonotype was detected ten times or more. V and J are TRBV20-1 and TRBJ2-5; TRBD1 matches 7 bases. The CDR3 is 14 residues long. The trim removed 5 bases at V and 4 bases at J, leaving 10 bases unmatched. Germline CDR1 DFQATT, CDR2 SNEGSKA (reference sequence). CDR3 nucleotides: TGCAGTGCTGAACCGGGACAGAGAGGAGAGACCCAGTACTTC. Amino acids: CSAEPGQRGETQYF.

Points on this clonotype: Just one base apart from a much larger clone, this may be a read error. This chain links TRBV7-3 with TRBJ2-7; 15 nucleotides agree with TRBD2. CDR3 size: 16 residues. The junction had 8 bases not matched to a gene; V was cut back by 4 bases and J by 7 bases. Germline V CDR1 and CDR2: SGHTA, FQGTGA. Written as DNA, the CDR3 is TGTGCCAGCAGCTCCAAAGGGACTAGCGGGAGGTATGAGCAGTACTTC. Encoded protein: CASSSKGTSGRYEQYF.